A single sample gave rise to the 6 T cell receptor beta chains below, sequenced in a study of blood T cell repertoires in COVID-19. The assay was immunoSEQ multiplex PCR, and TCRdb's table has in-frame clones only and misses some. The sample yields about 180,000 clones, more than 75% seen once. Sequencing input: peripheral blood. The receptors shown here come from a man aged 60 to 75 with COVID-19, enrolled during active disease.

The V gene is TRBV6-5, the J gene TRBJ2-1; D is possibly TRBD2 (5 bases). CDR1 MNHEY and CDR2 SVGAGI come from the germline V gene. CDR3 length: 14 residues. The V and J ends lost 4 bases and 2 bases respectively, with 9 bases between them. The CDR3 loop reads CASSFERTYNEQFF. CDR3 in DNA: TGTGCCAGCAGTTTTGAGCGGACCTACAATGAGCAGTTCTTC.

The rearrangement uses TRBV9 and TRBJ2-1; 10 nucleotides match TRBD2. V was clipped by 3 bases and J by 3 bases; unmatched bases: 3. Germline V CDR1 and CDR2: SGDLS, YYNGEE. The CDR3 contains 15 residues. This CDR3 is CASSATSGVYNEQFF. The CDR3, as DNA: TGTGCCAGCAGCGCAACTAGCGGGGTCTACAATGAGCAGTTCTTC.

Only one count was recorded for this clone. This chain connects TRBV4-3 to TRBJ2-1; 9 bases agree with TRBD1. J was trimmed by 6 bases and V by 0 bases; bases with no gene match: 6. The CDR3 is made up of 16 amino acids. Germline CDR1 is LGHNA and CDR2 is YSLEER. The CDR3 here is CASSQDRDRVVNEQFF. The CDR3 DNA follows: TGCGCCAGCAGCCAAGATCGGGACAGGGTTGTCAATGAGCAGTTCTTC.

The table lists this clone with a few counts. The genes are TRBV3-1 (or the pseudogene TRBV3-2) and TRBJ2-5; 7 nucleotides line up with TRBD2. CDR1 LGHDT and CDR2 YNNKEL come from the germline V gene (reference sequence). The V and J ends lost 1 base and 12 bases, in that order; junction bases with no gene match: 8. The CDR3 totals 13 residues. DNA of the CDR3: TGTGCCAGCAGCCAAGGTGGTAGCGGGTTCGAGTACTTC. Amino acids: CASSQGGSGFEYF.

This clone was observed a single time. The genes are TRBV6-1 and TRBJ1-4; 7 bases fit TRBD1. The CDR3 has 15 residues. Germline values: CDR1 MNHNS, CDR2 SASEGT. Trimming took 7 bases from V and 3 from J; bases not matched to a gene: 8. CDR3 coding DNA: TGTGCCAGCACTATACAGGGGACAGCTAATGAAAAACTGTTTTTT. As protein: CASTIQGTANEKLFF.

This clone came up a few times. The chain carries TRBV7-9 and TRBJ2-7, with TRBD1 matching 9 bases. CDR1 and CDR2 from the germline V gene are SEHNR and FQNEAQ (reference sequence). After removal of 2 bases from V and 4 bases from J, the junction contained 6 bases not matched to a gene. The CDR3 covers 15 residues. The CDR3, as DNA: TGTGCCAGCAGCTTATTACAACAGGGGGCTTACGAGCAGTACTTC. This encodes CASSLLQQGAYEQYF. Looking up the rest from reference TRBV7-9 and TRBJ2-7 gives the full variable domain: DTGVSQNPRHKITKRGQNVTFRCDPISEHNRLYWYRQTLGQGPEFLTYFQNEAQLEKSRLLSDRFSAERPKGSFSTLEIQRTEQGDSAMYLCASSLLQQGAYEQYFGPGTRLTVT.